The 22 T cell receptor beta chains listed next were all sequenced from one sample in a study of radiotherapy plus CTLA-4 blockade in lung cancer. Assay used: immunoSEQ multiplex PCR; TCRdb lists only in-frame clones, some missing. The data contain 45,000 to 55,000 clones, around nine tenths of them seen just once; the ten biggest clones take up around a sixth. The source was peripheral blood, collected from a patient treated with radiotherapy plus ipilimumab. Every receptor here comes from a human donor with non-small cell lung cancer that progressed on radiotherapy plus ipilimumab. Some clones in this sample may be carry-over from other donors' samples.

V usage is TRBV15 and J usage is TRBJ1-1, with D tentatively TRBD1 (6 bases). The germline V and J ends were trimmed by 5 bases and 2 bases, with 12 bases remaining between them. The CDR3 is made up of 14 amino acids. CDR1 and CDR2 from the germline V gene are LNHNV and YYDKDF (reference sequence). The CDR3 protein is CATSVGGRNTEAFF. The CDR3 coding sequence is TGTGCCACCAGCGTCGGGGGGCGAAACACTGAAGCTTTCTTT. The whole variable domain, filled in from reference TRBV15 and TRBJ1-1, reads DAMVIQNPRYQVTQFGKPVTLSCSQTLNHNVMYWYQQKSSQAPKLLFHYYDKDFNNEADTPDNFQSRRPNTSFCFLDIRSPGLGDTAMYLCATSVGGRNTEAFFGQGTRLTVV.

V gene TRBV5-6 combines with J gene TRBJ2-7, with a possible D match to TRBD2 (6 bases). CDR1 and CDR2 (germline): SGHDT, YYEEEE. The germline V and J ends were trimmed by 2 bases and 4 bases, with 13 bases remaining between them. The CDR3 spans 14 residues. The CDR3 region has the DNA TGTGCCAGCAGCTTATCTGCGGGAATGTACGAGCAGTACTTC. It is translated as CASSLSAGMYEQYF.

This clone was seen more than once but under ten times. The chain couples TRBV4-1 to TRBJ2-7, with 8 bases fitting TRBD1. The V segment lost 1 base and the J segment 5 bases; nucleotides outside the gene matches: 7. Germline V gene sequence: CDR1 MGHRA, CDR2 YSYEKL. This CDR3 has 15 residues. The CDR3 is CASSQVGDRSHEQYF. CDR3 sequence (DNA): TGCGCCAGCAGCCAAGTAGGGGACAGGTCCCACGAGCAGTACTTC.

The chain couples TRBV5-1 to TRBJ2-7; TRBD1 agrees at 8 bases. V was clipped by 0 bases and J by 0 bases; unmatched bases: 2. Germline V lookup: CDR1 SGHRS, CDR2 YFSETQ. This CDR3 is 15 amino acids long. The CDR3 DNA sequence: TGCGCCAGCAGCTTGGCAGGGGGCGCCTCCTACGAGCAGTACTTC. It is translated as CASSLAGGASYEQYF. The whole variable domain, filled in from reference TRBV5-1 and TRBJ2-7, reads KAGVTQTPRYLIKTRGQQVTLSCSPISGHRSVSWYQQTPGQGLQFLFEYFSETQRNKGNFPGRFSGRQFSNSRSEMNVSTLELGDSALYLCASSLAGGASYEQYFGPGTRLTVT.

The chain recombines TRBV27 with TRBJ1-1; D perhaps matches TRBD1 (6 bases). The CDR3 is made up of 14 amino acids. Per germline, CDR1 MNHEY and CDR2 SMNVEV (reference sequence). The ends were cut back, 6 bases at V and 2 bases at J, with 13 bases in the middle. The DNA of the CDR3 is TGTGCCAGCAGATACAGGGCTTCAAACACTGAAGCTTTCTTT. It specifies CASRYRASNTEAFF.

The V and J genes are TRBV19 and TRBJ2-7, with 10 nucleotides matching TRBD1. The CDR3 runs 13 residues. The ends lost 5 bases at V and 5 bases at J; junction bases unmatched: 3. The germline V gene has CDR1 LNHDA and CDR2 SQIVND (reference sequence). The chain's CDR3 is CASSRTGGDEQYF. CDR3 nucleotides: TGTGCCAGTAGTCGGACAGGGGGTGACGAGCAGTACTTC.

This clone has just one count. This sample also contains other DNA sequences that code for the same CDR3. The gene calls are TRBV10-2 and TRBJ2-7; 8 bases map to TRBD1. Germline lookup yields CDR1 WSHSY and CDR2 SAAADI. V lost 6 bases and J lost 3; bases outside the gene matches: 7. The CDR3 has 14 amino acids. CDR3 region: CASSERQGIYEQYF. The DNA for the CDR3 is TGCGCCAGCAGCGAGAGACAGGGGATCTACGAGCAGTACTTC.

J is TRBJ2-7 and V is TRBV6-1; weak D call: TRBD1 (5 bases). The ends were cut back, 5 bases at V and 3 bases at J, with 11 bases in the middle. Germline CDR1 and CDR2: MNHNS and SASEGT. CDR3 length: 13 amino acids. CDR3: CASSYGANYEQYF. The CDR3 DNA is TGTGCCAGCAGTTATGGGGCAAACTACGAGCAGTACTTC.

This chain joins TRBV7-2 and TRBJ2-5; D is ambiguous. V lost 0 bases to trimming and J lost 6 bases, with 11 bases between them. The CDR3 totals 14 residues. Looked up from germline, CDR1 is SGHTA and CDR2 is FQGNSA. The CDR3 region has the DNA TGTGCCAGCAGCTTAGCGTCGGGTTTCCAGACCCAGTACTTC. It specifies CASSLASGFQTQYF.

The chain joins TRBV19 to TRBJ1-4; D might be TRBD1 (5 bases). The V and J ends lost 6 bases and 5 bases respectively, with 13 bases between them. This CDR3 has 14 amino acids. The germline V gene has CDR1 LNHDA and CDR2 SQIVND (reference sequence). The CDR3 is CASRPSGANEKLFF. CDR3 nucleotide sequence: TGTGCCAGTAGGCCTAGCGGGGCAAATGAAAAACTGTTTTTT.

Written as DNA, the CDR3 is TGCGCCAGCAGGATCGGGCGGGGGGGACCGGCTTTTGATGAGCAGTTCTTC. Translated: CASRIGRGGPAFDEQFF. The chain carries TRBV10-2 and TRBJ2-1; 9 bases line up with TRBD2. The CDR3 has 17 amino acids. Germline V CDR1 and CDR2: WSHSY, SAAADI. V lost 6 bases, J lost 8 bases, and 17 bases stayed unmatched.

Here the CDR3 reads CASSLVAQGTGTEQYF. The CDR3 DNA reads TGTGCCAGCAGCTTGGTTGCGCAAGGGACAGGGACCGAGCAGTACTTC. The chain links TRBV5-6 to TRBJ2-7; TRBD1 agrees at 9 bases. Germline trimming cut 0 bases from V and 6 bases from J; bases unmatched to any gene: 10. Germline V gene lookup returns CDR1 SGHDT and CDR2 YYEEEE. The CDR3 covers 16 residues.

The chain combines TRBV4-1 with TRBJ2-3; tentatively, D is TRBD2 (6 bases). CDR1 and CDR2 from the germline V gene are MGHRA and YSYEKL. The CDR3 consists of 14 residues. The ends were cut back, 4 bases at V and 1 base at J, with 9 bases in the middle. The CDR3 DNA is TGCGCCAGCAGCCGCGGGATCGGCACAGATACGCAGTATTTT. Translating it yields CASSRGIGTDTQYF.

This clone was detected a few times. The V gene is TRBV15, the J gene TRBJ1-2; D possibly corresponds to TRBD1 (5 bases). Deletions cut 3 bases from V and 7 bases from J, with 12 bases between. There are 13 residues in the CDR3. In germline, CDR1 is LNHNV, CDR2 YYDKDF (reference sequence). CDR3 DNA sequence: TGTGCCACCAGCAGGGAGTTAAGGGGTGGCTACACCTTC. Amino acids: CATSRELRGGYTF.

The chain links TRBV10-3 to TRBJ2-6; 13 bases map to TRBD2. V shed 3 bases, J shed 1 base, and the junction held 6 bases outside the gene matches. The CDR3 is 19 amino acids. Germline CDR1 is ENHRY and CDR2 is SYGVKD. The CDR3, as DNA: TGTGCCATCAGTGACCGGACTAGCGGGAGTCCTTCTGGGGCCAACGTCCTGACTTTC. It translates to CAISDRTSGSPSGANVLTF.

V is TRBV11-3 and J is TRBJ2-7; the D gene is possibly TRBD2 (7 bases). The CDR3 is 16 amino acids. V lost 4 bases and J 5 bases, leaving 21 bases between the germline ends. CDR1 SGHNT and CDR2 YENEEA come from the germline V gene. The CDR3 DNA is TGTGCCAGCAGCTCCGGAGGGGGGGGCGCCGTGGACGAGCAGTACTTC. This translates into CASSSGGGGAVDEQYF.

The V call is TRBV5-1, the J call TRBJ2-7; no definite D call. V was pared by 0 bases and J by 3 bases, with 10 bases between. Germline V gives CDR1 SGHRS, CDR2 YFSETQ. The CDR3 loop spans 14 amino acids. The DNA for the CDR3 is TGCGCCAGCAGCTTGGGGGCCACAAGCTACGAGCAGTACTTC. This gives the protein CASSLGATSYEQYF.

This chain links TRBV4-1 with TRBJ2-2; TRBD1 matches at 8 bases. Germline V gives CDR1 MGHRA, CDR2 YSYEKL. V lost 4 bases to trimming and J lost 0 bases; unmatched junction nucleotides: 7. This CDR3 comprises 17 residues. CDR3 region: CASSRSPGQANTGELFF. The CDR3 bases are TGCGCCAGCAGCCGCTCCCCGGGACAGGCGAACACCGGGGAGCTGTTTTTT.

The chain employs TRBV7-8 and TRBJ1-6; tentative D call: TRBD1 (6 bases). The CDR3 covers 15 residues. Trimming took 1 base from V and 6 from J, leaving 10 bases between them. The germline V gene encodes CDR1 SGHVS and CDR2 FQNEAQ. DNA for the CDR3: TGTGCCAGCAGCTTAGTCGGACAGAGTAATTCACCCCTCCACTTT. Its translation is CASSLVGQSNSPLHF. The full variable domain, its missing parts supplied by reference TRBV7-8 and TRBJ1-6, is GAGVSQSPRYKVAKRGQDVALRCDPISGHVSLFWYQQALGQGPEFLTYFQNEAQLDKSGLPSDRFFAERPEGSVSTLKIQRTQQEDSAVYLCASSLVGQSNSPLHFGNGTRLTVT.

The chain has TRBV5-1 and TRBJ2-7; 7 nucleotides line up with TRBD2. Germline CDR1 is SGHRS and CDR2 is YFSETQ. The CDR3 has 16 residues. Trimming took 4 bases from V and 4 from J; bases not matched to a gene: 14. Here the CDR3 DNA reads TGCGCCAGCAGCCCGAGGTTTAGCGGGTGGCTTTACGAGCAGTACTTC. Translated, it gives CASSPRFSGWLYEQYF.

This chain links TRBV6-5 with TRBJ1-1; 10 nucleotides line up with TRBD1. The V segment lost 7 bases and the J segment 6 bases; nucleotides outside the gene matches: 8. Germline assignment: CDR1 MNHEY and CDR2 SVGAGI. The length of the CDR3 is 14 residues. CDR3 nucleotide sequence: TGTGCCAGCAAGACAGGGGGCTGGGTCGCTGAAGCTTTCTTT. Translating gives CASKTGGWVAEAFF.

The rearrangement joins TRBV15 to TRBJ1-2, with D possibly matching TRBD1 (5 bases). CDR1 is LNHNV and CDR2 is YYDKDF in the germline V gene (reference sequence). The CDR3 runs 14 residues. The V end was cut by 8 bases, the J end by 7 bases, with 20 bases between. The CDR3: CATGASWGQFGYTF. In nucleotides, the CDR3 is TGTGCCACCGGAGCATCTTGGGGCCAGTTTGGCTACACCTTC.